The TCR beta chain described here comes from a study of T-cell memory formation after mild COVID-19. Overall study: The TCR clusters were mostly specific to one donor. Broader study findings: Contracting CD4+ clones were located mainly in CM and EM, and CD8+ clones in EMRA.

This CDR3 has 15 amino acids. Trimming at V came to 5 bases and at J to 7 bases, leaving 8 bases not matched to a gene. CDR1 and CDR2 from the germline V gene are MNHNY and SVGAGI (reference sequence). This clonotype was seen more than once but under ten times. Its antigen is not identified. TCRdb re-derived calls from the 5' RACE reads in MiXCR, one entry per CDR3 protein. The sample shows under 550,000 distinct CDR3 sequences, roughly 20% of them seen only once. The source of this sequence is an adult woman who had mild COVID-19 (a few samples of this study predate the infection). Cell type and time point are not known. The sequencing input was PBMCs or a T cell subset sorted from them (not recorded which). The V and J genes are TRBV6-6 and TRBJ2-1; 10 bases line up with TRBD1. The CDR3: CASSTPGTGDNEQFF. The DNA for the CDR3 is TGTGCCAGCAGTACTCCCGGGACAGGGGATAATGAGCAGTTCTTC.